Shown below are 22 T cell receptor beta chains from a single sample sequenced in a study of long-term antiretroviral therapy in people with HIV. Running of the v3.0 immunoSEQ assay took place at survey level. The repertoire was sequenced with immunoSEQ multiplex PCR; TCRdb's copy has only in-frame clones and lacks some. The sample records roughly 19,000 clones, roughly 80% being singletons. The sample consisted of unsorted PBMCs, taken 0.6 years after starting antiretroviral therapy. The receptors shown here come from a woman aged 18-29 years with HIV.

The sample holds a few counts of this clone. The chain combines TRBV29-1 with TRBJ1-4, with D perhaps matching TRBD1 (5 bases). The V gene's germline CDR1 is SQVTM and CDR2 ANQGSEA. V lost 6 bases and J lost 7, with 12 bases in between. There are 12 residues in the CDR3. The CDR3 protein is CSVRGEGEKLFF. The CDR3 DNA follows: TGCAGCGTAAGAGGGGAGGGTGAAAAACTGTTTTTT.

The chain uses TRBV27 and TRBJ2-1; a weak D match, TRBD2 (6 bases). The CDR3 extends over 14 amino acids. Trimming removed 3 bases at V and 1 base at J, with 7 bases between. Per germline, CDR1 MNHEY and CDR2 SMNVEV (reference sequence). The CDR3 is CASSFRGSYNEQFF. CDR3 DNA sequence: TGTGCCAGCAGTTTTCGGGGGTCCTACAATGAGCAGTTCTTC.

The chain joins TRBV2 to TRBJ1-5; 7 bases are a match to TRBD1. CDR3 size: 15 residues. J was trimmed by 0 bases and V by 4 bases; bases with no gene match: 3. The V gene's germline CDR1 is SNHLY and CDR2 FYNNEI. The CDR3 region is CASSVQGVSNQPQHF. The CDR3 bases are TGTGCCAGCAGTGTTCAGGGGGTTAGCAATCAGCCCCAGCATTTT.

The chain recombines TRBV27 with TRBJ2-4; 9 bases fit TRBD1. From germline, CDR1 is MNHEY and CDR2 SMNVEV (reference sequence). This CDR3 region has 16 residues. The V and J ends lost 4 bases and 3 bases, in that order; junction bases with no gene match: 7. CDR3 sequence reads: CASSWGTGLDKNIQYF. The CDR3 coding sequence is TGTGCCAGCAGTTGGGGGACAGGGTTGGACAAAAACATTCAGTACTTC.

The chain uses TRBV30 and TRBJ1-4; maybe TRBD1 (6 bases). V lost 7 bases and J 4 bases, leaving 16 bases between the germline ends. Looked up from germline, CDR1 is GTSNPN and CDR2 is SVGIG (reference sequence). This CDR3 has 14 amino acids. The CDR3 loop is CASEKGGINEKLFF. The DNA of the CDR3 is TGTGCCTCAGAAAAAGGGGGGATTAATGAAAAACTGTTTTTT.

As DNA, the CDR3 is TGTGCCAGCTCACCGGACAGCTCCTATAATTCACCCCTCCACTTT. Its protein product is CASSPDSSYNSPLHF. This sequence joins TRBV18 and TRBJ1-6; the D gene is possibly TRBD1 (6 bases). Germline CDR1 reads KGHSH; CDR2 reads LQKENI. V lost 3 bases and J lost 0, with 6 bases in between. CDR3 length: 15 amino acids.

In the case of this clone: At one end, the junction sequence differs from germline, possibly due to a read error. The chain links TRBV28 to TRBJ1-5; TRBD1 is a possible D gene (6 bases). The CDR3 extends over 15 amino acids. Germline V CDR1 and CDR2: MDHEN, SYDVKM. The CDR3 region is CASSLTGTSTQPQHF. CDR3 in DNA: TGTGCCAGCAGCTTAACCGGGACAAGCACTCAGCCCCAGCATTTT.

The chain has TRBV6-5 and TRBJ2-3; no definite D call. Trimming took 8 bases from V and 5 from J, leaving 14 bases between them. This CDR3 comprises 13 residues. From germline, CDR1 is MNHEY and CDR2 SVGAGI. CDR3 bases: TGTGCCAGCTCCTCCGGGCGTGGAGATACGCAGTATTTT. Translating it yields CASSSGRGDTQYF.

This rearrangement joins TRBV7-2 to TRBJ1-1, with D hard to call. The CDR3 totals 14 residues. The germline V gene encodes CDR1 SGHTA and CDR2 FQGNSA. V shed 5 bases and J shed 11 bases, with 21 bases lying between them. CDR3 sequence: CASSPSDILVWAFF. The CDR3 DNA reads TGTGCCAGCAGCCCCTCCGACATACTGGTTTGGGCTTTCTTT.

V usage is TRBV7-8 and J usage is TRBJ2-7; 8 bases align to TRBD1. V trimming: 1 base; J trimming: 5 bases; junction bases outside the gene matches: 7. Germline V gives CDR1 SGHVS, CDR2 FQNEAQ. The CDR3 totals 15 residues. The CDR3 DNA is TGTGCCAGCAGCTTAGGGACAGGGCTAGACCACGAGCAGTACTTC. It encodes CASSLGTGLDHEQYF.

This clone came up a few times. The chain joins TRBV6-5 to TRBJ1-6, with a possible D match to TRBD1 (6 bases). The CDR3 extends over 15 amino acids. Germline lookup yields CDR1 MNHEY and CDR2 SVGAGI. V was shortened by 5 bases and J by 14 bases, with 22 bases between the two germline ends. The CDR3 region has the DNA TGTGCCAGCAGTCCCGGCGGGGGCGTCGGCCGGTCCCTCCACTTT. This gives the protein CASSPGGGVGRSLHF.

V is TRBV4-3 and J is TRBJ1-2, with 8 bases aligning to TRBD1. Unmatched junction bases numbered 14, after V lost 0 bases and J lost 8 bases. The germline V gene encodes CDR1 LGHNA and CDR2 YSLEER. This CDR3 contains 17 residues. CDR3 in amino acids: CASSQDVGQGAFGGYTF. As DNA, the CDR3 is TGCGCCAGCAGCCAAGATGTGGGGCAGGGGGCATTTGGAGGCTACACCTTC.

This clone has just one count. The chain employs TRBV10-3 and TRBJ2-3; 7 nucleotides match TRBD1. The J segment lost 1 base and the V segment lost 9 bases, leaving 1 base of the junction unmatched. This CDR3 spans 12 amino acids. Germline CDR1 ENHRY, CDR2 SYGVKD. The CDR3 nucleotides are TGTGCCATAGGGACAGGCACAGATACGCAGTATTTT. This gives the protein CAIGTGTDTQYF.

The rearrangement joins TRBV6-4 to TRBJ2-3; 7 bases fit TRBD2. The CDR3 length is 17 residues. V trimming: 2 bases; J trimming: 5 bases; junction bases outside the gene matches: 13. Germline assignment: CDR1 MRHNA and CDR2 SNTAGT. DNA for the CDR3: TGTGCCAGCAGTGACGGTTTTGGCGGGAGAGAGGGAGATACGCAGTATTTT. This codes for CASSDGFGGREGDTQYF.

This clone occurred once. In nucleotides, the CDR3 is TGCAGTGTCGATAGCGGCTCCACAGATACGCAGTATTTT. Translation: CSVDSGSTDTQYF. The chain combines TRBV29-1 with TRBJ2-3; maybe TRBD2 (6 bases). Germline assignment: CDR1 SQVTM and CDR2 ANQGSEA. The length of the CDR3 is 13 residues.

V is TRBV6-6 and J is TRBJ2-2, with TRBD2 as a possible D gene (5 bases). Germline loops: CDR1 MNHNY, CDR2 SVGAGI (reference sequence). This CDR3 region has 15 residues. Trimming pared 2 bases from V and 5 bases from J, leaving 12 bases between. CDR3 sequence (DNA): TGTGCCAGCAGTTACCTTGGTGCGGGTACCGGGGAGCTGTTTTTT. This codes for CASSYLGAGTGELFF.

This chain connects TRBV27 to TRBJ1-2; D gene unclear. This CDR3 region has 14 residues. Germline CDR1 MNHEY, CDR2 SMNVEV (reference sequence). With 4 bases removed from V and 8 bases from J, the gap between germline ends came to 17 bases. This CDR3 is CASSSGGAPRGYTF. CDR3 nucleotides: TGTGCCAGCAGTTCCGGAGGCGCCCCAAGAGGCTACACCTTC.

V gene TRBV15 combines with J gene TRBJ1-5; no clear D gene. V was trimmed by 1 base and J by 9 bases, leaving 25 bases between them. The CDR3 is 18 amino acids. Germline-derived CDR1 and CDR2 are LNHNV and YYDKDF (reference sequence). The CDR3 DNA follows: TGTGCCACCAGCAGAGTCCCCTTAGAGGGCCGGCAACCCCTGCCCCAGCATTTT. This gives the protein CATSRVPLEGRQPLPQHF.

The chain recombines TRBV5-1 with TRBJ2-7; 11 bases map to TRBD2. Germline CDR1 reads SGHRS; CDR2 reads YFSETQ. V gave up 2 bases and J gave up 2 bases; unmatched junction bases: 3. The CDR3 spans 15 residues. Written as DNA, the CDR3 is TGCGCCAGCAGCTTAACTAGCGGGAGAACCTACGAGCAGTACTTC. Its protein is CASSLTSGRTYEQYF.

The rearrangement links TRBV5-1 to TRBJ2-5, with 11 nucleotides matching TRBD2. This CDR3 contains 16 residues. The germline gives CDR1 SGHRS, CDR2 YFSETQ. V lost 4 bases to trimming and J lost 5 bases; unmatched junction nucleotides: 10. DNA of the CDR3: TGCGCCAGCAGCGTGACTGGGACTAGCGGAAGGGAGACCCAGTACTTC. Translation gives CASSVTGTSGRETQYF.

CDR3 coding DNA: TGTGCCAGCAGCTTATTGAATGAGCAGTTCTTC. Protein sequence: CASSLLNEQFF. The chain uses TRBV13 and TRBJ2-1; D gene ambiguous. Germline lookup yields CDR1 PRHDT and CDR2 FYEKMQ (reference sequence). Trimming removed 2 bases at V and 7 bases at J, with 3 bases between. CDR3 length: 11 amino acids. The whole variable domain, remainder taken from reference TRBV13 and TRBJ2-1, is AAGVIQSPRHLIKEKRETATLKCYPIPRHDTVYWYQQGPGQDPQFLISFYEKMQSDKGSIPDRFSAQQFSDYHSELNMSSLELGDSALYFCASSLLNEQFFGPGTRLTVL.

CDR3 amino acids: CASSLAPPSGGAYEQFF. As DNA, the CDR3 is TGTGCCAGCAGCTTAGCCCCTCCCAGCGGGGGGGCGTATGAGCAGTTCTTC. The chain carries TRBV7-9 and TRBJ2-1; TRBD2 aligns across 10 bases. The CDR3 spans 17 residues. CDR1 is SEHNR and CDR2 is FQNEAQ in the germline V gene (reference sequence). Germline trimming cut 0 bases from V and 8 bases from J; bases unmatched to any gene: 10.